Below, 27 T cell receptor beta chains from the same sample are listed, as sequenced in a study of identical twins. MiXCR, applied by TCRdb to the 5' RACE reads, yields one record per CDR3 protein. In the table there are about 530,000 distinct CDR3 sequences, roughly 15% of which are singletons. These same data were also listed under a study on yellow fever vaccine responses in identical twins.

Sequencing was carried out using CD4+ T cells sorted from blood. The receptors were sampled from a woman younger than 35 in good health.

The chain couples TRBV24-1 to TRBJ2-1; 9 nucleotides match TRBD2. The V and J ends lost 9 bases and 8 bases, in that order; junction bases with no gene match: 7. CDR3 length equals 13 residues. Germline V gene data show CDR1 as KGHDR and CDR2 as SFDVKD. In DNA, the CDR3 is TGTGCCACCGAGGGACTAGCAGGATATGAGCAGTTCTTC. This encodes CATEGLAGYEQFF.

This clonotype was seen a handful of times. The chain has TRBV5-1 and TRBJ2-3, with unresolved D. The CDR3 is 15 residues long. CDR1 is SGHRS and CDR2 is YFSETQ in the germline V gene. V was shortened by 4 bases and J by 1 base, with 13 bases between the two germline ends. CDR3 DNA sequence: TGCGCCAGCAGCGCAGACACGTGGGGCACAGATACGCAGTATTTT. Its translation: CASSADTWGTDTQYF.

This chain links TRBV6-1 with TRBJ2-3; D gene uncertain. V shed 2 bases and J shed 4 bases, with 7 bases lying between them. Looked up from germline, CDR1 is MNHNS and CDR2 is SASEGT. The CDR3 runs 13 residues. CDR3 protein: CASSELVADTQYF. DNA for the CDR3: TGTGCCAGCAGTGAACTAGTGGCAGATACGCAGTATTTT.

This clonotype was detected only a few times. The CDR3 is CASQGGGGVKTGELFF. The CDR3 DNA is TGTGCCAGTCAGGGTGGGGGGGGCGTGAAGACCGGGGAGCTGTTTTTT. The chain uses TRBV19 and TRBJ2-2; D perhaps matches TRBD2 (7 bases). V lost 8 bases and J 5 bases, leaving 21 bases between the germline ends. CDR1 and CDR2 (germline): LNHDA, SQIVND (reference sequence). The CDR3 spans 16 residues.

CDR3 loop: CASSRGGVTGELFF. CDR3 nucleotides: TGTGCCAGCAGCCGGGGGGGCGTGACCGGGGAGCTGTTTTTT. The rearrangement links TRBV2 to TRBJ2-2, with 8 bases that match TRBD2. V shed 6 bases and J 5 bases; nucleotides not matched to a gene: 5. CDR3 size: 14 residues. Germline V gene lookup returns CDR1 SNHLY and CDR2 FYNNEI.

The V gene is TRBV7-9, the J gene TRBJ1-4; TRBD1 agrees at 7 bases. The CDR3 loop spans 14 amino acids. Per the germline V gene, CDR1 is SEHNR and CDR2 is FQNEAQ (reference sequence). V trimming: 5 bases; J trimming: 8 bases; junction bases outside the gene matches: 8. CDR3 sequence: CASSLDRVREKLFF. In nucleotides, the CDR3 is TGTGCCAGCAGCCTAGACAGGGTGCGAGAAAAACTGTTTTTT.

This clonotype was seen ten or more times. The J gene is TRBJ2-2, the V gene TRBV11-2; no firm D call. This CDR3 is built from 13 residues. The germline V gene encodes CDR1 SGHAT and CDR2 FQNNGV. V lost 1 base and J 3 bases, leaving 3 bases between the germline ends. The DNA for the CDR3 is TGTGCCAGCAGCTTAGTGTACACCGGGGAGCTGTTTTTT. Residues: CASSLVYTGELFF.

This chain joins TRBV28 and TRBJ2-7; D call uncertain. This CDR3 has 16 amino acids. Trimming removed 2 bases from V and 3 bases from J, with 17 bases in between. The germline V gene has CDR1 MDHEN and CDR2 SYDVKM. CDR3 bases: TGTGCCAGCAGTTTAGTTTCCAGTACAGTGGGCTACGAGCAGTACTTC. Translation: CASSLVSSTVGYEQYF.

The chain links TRBV27 to TRBJ2-7; 9 bases align to TRBD1. In germline, CDR1 is MNHEY, CDR2 SMNVEV (reference sequence). V shed 6 bases and J 5 bases; nucleotides not matched to a gene: 14. This CDR3 has 16 residues. CDR3 region: CASSAPLTGGRNEQYF. The DNA for the CDR3 is TGTGCCAGCAGCGCCCCCCTCACAGGGGGCCGCAACGAGCAGTACTTC.

The chain combines TRBV5-1 with TRBJ1-1, with D perhaps TRBD1 (6 bases). The CDR3 spans 14 residues. Germline loops: CDR1 SGHRS, CDR2 YFSETQ. V was trimmed by 4 bases and J by 2 bases, leaving 12 bases between them. The CDR3 nucleotides read TGCGCCAGCAGCCCCGACAGGACCAACACTGAAGCTTTCTTT. It specifies CASSPDRTNTEAFF. The entire variable domain, with the rest obtained from reference TRBV5-1 and TRBJ1-1, is as follows: KAGVTQTPRYLIKTRGQQVTLSCSPISGHRSVSWYQQTPGQGLQFLFEYFSETQRNKGNFPGRFSGRQFSNSRSEMNVSTLELGDSALYLCASSPDRTNTEAFFGQGTRLTVV.

This clonotype was observed a few times. The rearrangement uses TRBV5-5 and TRBJ1-1, with no clear D. The CDR3 extends over 13 amino acids. Looked up from germline, CDR1 is SGHKS and CDR2 is YYEKEE (reference sequence). V was clipped by 4 bases and J by 1 base, with 8 bases between them. DNA of the CDR3: TGTGCCAGCAGCAATGCCGGGAACACTGAAGCTTTCTTT. This codes for CASSNAGNTEAFF.

In the case of this clonotype: A much larger clone lies one base from this, so it may be a read error. The gene calls are TRBV5-1 and TRBJ2-6, with D unresolved. This CDR3 region has 14 residues. V shed 5 bases and J shed 4 bases, with 10 bases lying between them. From germline, CDR1 is SGHRS and CDR2 YFSETQ. CDR3 sequence: CASSDGPGANVLTF. The CDR3 DNA follows: TGCGCCAGCAGTGATGGCCCCGGGGCCAACGTCCTGACTTTC.

The sample holds many counts of this clonotype. This chain joins TRBV12-3 or TRBV12-4 and TRBJ1-3, with unresolved D. V was cut by 2 bases and J by 0 bases, with 2 bases left in between. CDR3 length equals 13 residues. The CDR3 loop reads CASSLSSGNTIYF. The CDR3 nucleotides read TGTGCCAGCAGTTTATCCTCTGGAAACACCATATATTTT.

The CDR3 sequence is CASGVGTGSYNEQFF. CDR3 coding DNA: TGTGCCAGCGGGGTAGGGACAGGGTCCTACAATGAGCAGTTCTTC. The chain employs TRBV12-3 or TRBV12-4 and TRBJ2-1; 9 nucleotides line up with TRBD1. The CDR3 runs to 15 residues. V lost 8 bases and J lost 1; bases outside the gene matches: 6.

A few counts support this clonotype. The chain uses TRBV20-1 and TRBJ1-4, with a weak D call TRBD1 (5 bases). Germline V gives CDR1 DFQATT, CDR2 SNEGSKA (reference sequence). This CDR3 region has 14 residues. Between the trimmed V and J ends, which lost 1 base and 6 bases, there was a span of 12 bases. The CDR3 DNA is TGCAGTGCTAGAGGCCCCGGGGGTTATGAAAAACTGTTTTTT. Translated: CSARGPGGYEKLFF.

This clonotype was observed at least ten times. This chain links TRBV28 with TRBJ2-3; 9 nucleotides line up with TRBD1. The CDR3 has 15 amino acids. V lost 6 bases and J lost 1; bases outside the gene matches: 5. Germline V gene sequence: CDR1 MDHEN, CDR2 SYDVKM. CDR3 protein: CASSLQGAGTDTQYF. CDR3 nucleotide sequence: TGTGCCAGCAGCTTACAGGGGGCCGGCACAGATACGCAGTATTTT.

This clonotype was found a few times. V and J are TRBV20-1 and TRBJ2-4; TRBD2 matches 9 bases. This CDR3 spans 14 amino acids. CDR1 and CDR2 from the germline V gene are DFQATT and SNEGSKA (reference sequence). Trimming removed 4 bases from V and 7 bases from J; junction bases left unmatched: 8. The CDR3 DNA reads as TGCAGTGCTATAGCTAGCGGGGAGGGGAACATTCAGTACTTC. Protein sequence: CSAIASGEGNIQYF.

The gene calls are TRBV20-1 and TRBJ2-4; D might be TRBD1 (5 bases). V lost 4 bases, J lost 0 bases, and 19 bases lay in between. CDR1 DFQATT and CDR2 SNEGSKA come from the germline V gene (reference sequence). The CDR3 consists of 17 residues. The CDR3, as DNA: TGCAGTGCTAACCTTTATGGGGCGGTTCTAGCCAAAAACATTCAGTACTTC. Protein: CSANLYGAVLAKNIQYF.

This clonotype was observed many times. The V and J genes are TRBV5-1 and TRBJ2-2; TRBD2 aligns across 11 bases. The V gene's germline CDR1 is SGHRS and CDR2 YFSETQ. V lost 4 bases and J lost 0; bases outside the gene matches: 5. CDR3 length equals 17 residues. The CDR3 coding sequence is TGCGCCAGCAGCACCCTAGCGGGGGGCACGAACACCGGGGAGCTGTTTTTT. This translates into CASSTLAGGTNTGELFF.

This clonotype was seen a handful of times. The chain links TRBV12-3 or TRBV12-4 to TRBJ2-3; either TRBD1 or TRBD2 may supply D (5 bases each). Deletions cut 7 bases from V and 1 base from J, with 15 bases between. The CDR3 has 15 residues. The CDR3 DNA follows: TGTGCCAGCAACCACCCCGTGGGGGGCACAGATACGCAGTATTTT. It codes for CASNHPVGGTDTQYF.

This clonotype was seen more than once but under ten times. The chain uses TRBV7-9 and TRBJ2-7, with D tentatively TRBD1 (5 bases). The CDR3 contains 14 residues. The ends were cut back, 3 bases at V and 7 bases at J, with 16 bases in the middle. Germline loops: CDR1 SEHNR, CDR2 FQNEAQ (reference sequence). The CDR3, as DNA: TGTGCCAGCAGCTTGTTAGGGGTATCTGGTGAGCAGTACTTC. Its protein is CASSLLGVSGEQYF.

A few counts support this clonotype. The chain joins TRBV7-9 to TRBJ2-7; no clear D gene. CDR3 length: 14 amino acids. V was pared by 1 base and J by 4 bases, with 11 bases between. CDR1 and CDR2 from the germline V gene are SEHNR and FQNEAQ (reference sequence). The CDR3 nucleotides read TGTGCCAGCAGCTTAGATAGTAGGCCGTACGAGCAGTACTTC. Translation gives CASSLDSRPYEQYF.

The gene calls are TRBV7-2 and TRBJ2-1, with 11 bases identical to TRBD2. In germline, CDR1 is SGHTA, CDR2 FQGNSA. V was clipped by 5 bases and J by 7 bases; unmatched bases: 7. The CDR3 has 15 residues. The CDR3 DNA follows: TGTGCCAGCAGCACTTTAGCGGGAGGGGGAAATGAGCAGTTCTTC. Translation gives CASSTLAGGGNEQFF.

A few counts support this clonotype. This clone may be a read error of a much larger clone one base away. The gene calls are TRBV7-9 and TRBJ1-5, with D uncertain. Germline-derived CDR1 and CDR2 are SEHNR and FQNEAQ (reference sequence). This CDR3 comprises 13 residues. Here the CDR3 DNA reads TGTGCCAGCAGCTTACTCGACCAGCAGCCCCAGCAATTT. It yields the protein CASSLLDQQPQQF.

This rearrangement joins TRBV28 to TRBJ2-7, with no clear D. Trimming left V 1 base short and J 0 bases short, with 10 bases between. The CDR3 has 15 residues. In germline, CDR1 is MDHEN, CDR2 SYDVKM. This CDR3 is CASSLSRKSSYEQYF. The DNA of the CDR3 is TGTGCCAGCAGTTTATCGCGCAAAAGCTCCTACGAGCAGTACTTC.

The gene calls are TRBV7-9 and TRBJ2-1, with TRBD2 matching over 13 bases. Germline-derived CDR1 and CDR2 are SEHNR and FQNEAQ (reference sequence). CDR3 size: 14 residues. Germline trimming cut 4 bases from V and 15 bases from J; bases unmatched to any gene: 9. The CDR3 DNA follows: TGTGCCAGCAGCTCCGGGACTAGCGGGATTTTGGCGTTCTTC. Protein: CASSSGTSGILAFF.

This rearrangement joins TRBV5-1 to TRBJ2-3, with D maybe TRBD2 (6 bases). Trimming removed 0 bases from V and 4 bases from J, with 12 bases in between. The V gene's germline CDR1 is SGHRS and CDR2 YFSETQ. This CDR3 is built from 15 residues. The CDR3 region has the DNA TGCGCCAGCAGCTTGGCCGGGGGATACGCAGATACGCAGTATTTT. Encoded protein: CASSLAGGYADTQYF.